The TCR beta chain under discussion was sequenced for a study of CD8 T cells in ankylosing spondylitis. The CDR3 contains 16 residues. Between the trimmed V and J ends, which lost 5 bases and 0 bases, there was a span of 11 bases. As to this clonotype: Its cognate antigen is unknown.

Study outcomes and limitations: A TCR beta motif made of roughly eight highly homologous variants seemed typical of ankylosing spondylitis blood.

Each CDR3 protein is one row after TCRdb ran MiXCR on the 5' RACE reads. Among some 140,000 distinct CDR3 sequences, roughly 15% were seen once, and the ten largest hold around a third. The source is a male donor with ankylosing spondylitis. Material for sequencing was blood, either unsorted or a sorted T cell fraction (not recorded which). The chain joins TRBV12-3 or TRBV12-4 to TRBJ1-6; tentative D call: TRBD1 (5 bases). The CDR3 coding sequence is TGTGCCAGCAGTCCCTCGGGGCTCTCCTATAATTCACCCCTCCACTTT. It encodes CASSPSGLSYNSPLHF.